In this sample, the clone carrying this T cell receptor (beta chain) turned up once. Its antigen is unknown. The CDR3 is 14 amino acids. V was clipped by 6 bases and J by 5 bases, with 16 bases between them. CDR1 and CDR2 from the germline V gene are MDHEN and SYDVKM. Primers: 60 Vbeta forward and 13 Jbeta reverse. This table comes from immunoSEQ multiplex PCR, and its TCRdb copy is limited to in-frame clones, with some not included. In the table there are around 160,000 clones, approximately 77% of which are singletons. The data were taken from a study of cytomegalovirus exposure and HLA in healthy donors. General study points: There was a cluster of highly shared sequence variants that was likely a sequencing artifact.

The TCR comes from a male donor in good health and CMV-seropositive. The source material was PBMCs. The chain joins TRBV28 to TRBJ1-1; D may be TRBD1 (5 bases). The CDR3 region has the DNA TGTGCCAGCAGCCACACATACAAGGGGACTGAAGCTTTCTTT. Protein sequence: CASSHTYKGTEAFF.